The rows below give T cell receptor beta chains drawn from one sample of a study of cytomegalovirus exposure and HLA in healthy donors. Generated by immunoSEQ multiplex PCR, the TCRdb table keeps only in-frame clones and is missing some. The top ten hold about 22% of the sample, which has around 90,000 clones, approximately 60% seen once. The sequenced material came from PBMCs. These receptors originate from a woman aged 45-65 years in good health and CMV-seropositive. CDR3s include the opening cysteine and the closing phenylalanine or tryptophan. D genes are given only for firm matches. Size tells how often a clone was seen (once, few, many) or the class of an expanded clone, and some rows leave it out.

CDR3aa	CDR3nt	abundance	j_gene	v_gene	d_gene
CASGYRGDTEAFF	TGTGCCAGCGGGTACAGGGGGGACACTGAAGCTTTCTTT	NA	TRBJ1-1	TRBV27	TRBD1
CASSQDRSYIYEQYF	TGCGCCAGCAGCCAAGATCGGAGCTATATCTACGAGCAGTACTTC	NA	TRBJ2-7	TRBV4-3	NA
CASSQDWQGGTEAFF	TGCGCCAGCAGCCAAGATTGGCAGGGAGGAACTGAAGCTTTCTTT	NA	TRBJ1-1	TRBV4-3	NA
CASSLGQGSAYEQYF	TGTGCCAGCAGCTTAGGGCAGGGTTCGGCCTACGAGCAGTACTTC	NA	TRBJ2-7	TRBV11-2	NA
CASRLSGGVGEQFF	TGTGCCAGCAGGCTTAGCGGGGGGGTCGGTGAGCAGTTCTTC	NA	TRBJ2-1	TRBV6-6	TRBD2
CAWSGVGFRQDQETQYF	TGTGCCTGGAGTGGGGTTGGTTTTAGACAGGACCAAGAGACCCAGTACTTC	NA	TRBJ2-5	TRBV30	NA
CASTSQGANEKLFF	TGTGCCAGCACCTCACAGGGGGCAAATGAAAAACTGTTTTTT	NA	TRBJ1-4	TRBV21-1	NA
CASTLMGQETEAFF	TGTGCCAGCACCCTCATGGGACAGGAGACCGAAGCTTTCTTT	once	TRBJ1-1	TRBV28	TRBD1
CASSLEVSGVQETQYF	TGTGCCAGCAGCTTAGAGGTTAGCGGGGTCCAAGAGACCCAGTACTTC	NA	TRBJ2-5	TRBV11-3	TRBD2
CASSLGGQETQYF	TGCGCCAGCAGCTTAGGGGGACAAGAGACCCAGTACTTC	NA	TRBJ2-5	TRBV5-1	NA
CASSSNGQWTDTQYF	TGTGCCAGCAGCTCGAATGGACAGTGGACAGATACGCAGTATTTT	NA	TRBJ2-3	TRBV7-3	NA
CASSPNIRGQLTDTQYF	TGTGCCAGCAGCCCCAACATAAGGGGACAGCTCACAGATACGCAGTATTTT	NA	TRBJ2-3	TRBV9	TRBD1
CASSSPGLADNEQFF	TGTGCCAGCAGCTCTCCGGGACTAGCGGACAATGAGCAGTTCTTC	NA	TRBJ2-1	TRBV5-6	TRBD2
CSVEGIAGDLTDTQYF	TGCAGCGTTGAGGGAATCGCGGGGGACCTCACAGATACGCAGTATTTT	NA	TRBJ2-3	TRBV29-1	TRBD2
CASSMVASGGQETQYF	TGTGCCAGCAGCATGGTGGCTAGCGGGGGCCAAGAGACCCAGTACTTC	few	TRBJ2-5	TRBV5-6	TRBD2
CASSLRESNYGYTF	TGCGCCAGCAGCTTGAGGGAGTCCAACTATGGCTACACCTTC	NA	TRBJ1-2	TRBV5-1	NA
CASSPLTGGTDTQYF	TGTGCCAGCTCACCACTGACAGGGGGCACAGATACGCAGTATTTT	NA	TRBJ2-3	TRBV18	TRBD1
CASSEQRLAGGYEQYF	TGTGCCAGCAGTGAGCAAAGACTAGCGGGTGGTTACGAGCAGTACTTC	NA	TRBJ2-7	TRBV2	TRBD2
CASSLGQGYDEKLFF	TGTGCCAGCAGCCTTGGACAGGGCTACGATGAAAAACTGTTTTTT	NA	TRBJ1-4	TRBV7-9	TRBD1
CASSDRGNSPLHF	TGTGCCAGCAGTGACAGGGGTAATTCACCCCTCCACTTT	NA	TRBJ1-6	TRBV6-6	TRBD1
CASSLETGSSYEQYF	TGTGCCAGCAGCTTAGAGACGGGGAGCTCCTACGAGCAGTACTTC	NA	TRBJ2-7	TRBV7-8	NA
CATSRGTGRGSEAFF	TGTGCCACCAGCAGAGGGACAGGGCGGGGATCTGAAGCTTTCTTT	NA	TRBJ1-1	TRBV15	TRBD1
CASSLAGGLGEAFF	TGTGCCAGCAGCTTAGCAGGGGGCCTCGGTGAAGCTTTCTTT	NA	TRBJ1-1	TRBV7-2	TRBD1
CASSGTGFPNTEAFF	TGTGCCAGCAGCGGGACAGGTTTCCCGAACACTGAAGCTTTCTTT	few	TRBJ1-1	TRBV6-1	TRBD1
CAGDSSGANVLTF	TGTGCCGGCGACAGCTCTGGGGCCAACGTCCTGACTTTC	NA	TRBJ2-6	TRBV11-2	NA
CASSYRGGSGNQPQHF	TGTGCCAGCAGTTACCGGGGCGGGAGCGGCAATCAGCCCCAGCATTTT	NA	TRBJ1-5	TRBV27	NA
CASSLVAGESYEQYF	TGTGCCAGCAGCTTAGTAGCGGGGGAGTCCTACGAGCAGTACTTC	NA	TRBJ2-7	TRBV7-6	TRBD2
CASSEVAAGGPYNEQFF	TGTGCCAGCAGTGAAGTCGCTGCGGGGGGACCCTACAATGAGCAGTTCTTC	NA	TRBJ2-1	TRBV6-1	TRBD2
CASSGRTVGAFF	TGTGCCAGCAGCGGCCGGACAGTTGGAGCTTTCTTT	once	TRBJ1-1	TRBV28	NA
CASSLPQGLTNNEQFF	TGTGCCAGCAGTTTACCACAGGGTCTTACCAACAATGAGCAGTTCTTC	NA	TRBJ2-1	TRBV28	NA
CAWSVVLSNQPQHF	TGTGCCTGGAGTGTTGTCCTTAGCAATCAGCCCCAGCATTTT	NA	TRBJ1-5	TRBV30	NA
CASSPGLAGGGGDTQYF	TGCGCCAGCAGCCCGGGACTAGCGGGGGGCGGGGGAGATACGCAGTATTTT	NA	TRBJ2-3	TRBV5-1	TRBD2
CASGLDRSPPEQFF	TGTGCTAGTGGTTTGGACAGGTCTCCCCCGGAGCAGTTCTTC	NA	TRBJ2-1	TRBV12-5	NA
CASSLGWGDEWNGYTF	TGTGCCAGCAGCTTAGGGTGGGGGGACGAGTGGAATGGCTACACCTTC	few	TRBJ1-2	TRBV7-9	NA
CASSVEAGAGNTIYF	TGTGCCAGCAGCGTAGAGGCAGGGGCTGGAAACACCATATATTTT	NA	TRBJ1-3	TRBV9	NA
CASSLAPMTAKHEKLFF	TGTGCCAGCAGCTTAGCGCCGATGACAGCGAAGCATGAAAAACTGTTTTTT	NA	TRBJ1-4	TRBV7-9	NA
CASSPRGGSNEQFF	TGTGCCAGCAGCCCCCGTGGGGGGTCCAATGAGCAGTTCTTC	NA	TRBJ2-1	TRBV11-1	NA
CASSYSAGLNTEAFF	TGTGCCAGCAGTTACTCGGCAGGGCTTAACACTGAAGCTTTCTTT	NA	TRBJ1-1	TRBV6-5	NA
CASSQTGHLNNEQFF	TGTGCCAGTAGTCAGACAGGGCATTTGAACAATGAGCAGTTCTTC	few	TRBJ2-1	TRBV19	TRBD1
CASSLYGGIGNTGELFF	TGTGCCAGCAGTTTGTACGGGGGAATCGGGAACACCGGGGAGCTGTTTTTT	NA	TRBJ2-2	TRBV27	NA
CASSLEDPRAGELFF	TGTGCCAGCAGCTTAGAAGACCCGCGGGCGGGGGAGCTGTTTTTT	NA	TRBJ2-2	TRBV7-8	NA
CASSSLMVAPSSNTGELFF	TGTGCCAGCAGTAGTTTAATGGTAGCTCCCTCTTCCAACACCGGGGAGCTGTTTTTT	few	TRBJ2-2	TRBV27	NA
CAWRIQGRRDTIYF	TGTGCCTGGAGAATACAGGGGAGACGAGACACCATATATTTT	NA	TRBJ1-3	TRBV30	TRBD1